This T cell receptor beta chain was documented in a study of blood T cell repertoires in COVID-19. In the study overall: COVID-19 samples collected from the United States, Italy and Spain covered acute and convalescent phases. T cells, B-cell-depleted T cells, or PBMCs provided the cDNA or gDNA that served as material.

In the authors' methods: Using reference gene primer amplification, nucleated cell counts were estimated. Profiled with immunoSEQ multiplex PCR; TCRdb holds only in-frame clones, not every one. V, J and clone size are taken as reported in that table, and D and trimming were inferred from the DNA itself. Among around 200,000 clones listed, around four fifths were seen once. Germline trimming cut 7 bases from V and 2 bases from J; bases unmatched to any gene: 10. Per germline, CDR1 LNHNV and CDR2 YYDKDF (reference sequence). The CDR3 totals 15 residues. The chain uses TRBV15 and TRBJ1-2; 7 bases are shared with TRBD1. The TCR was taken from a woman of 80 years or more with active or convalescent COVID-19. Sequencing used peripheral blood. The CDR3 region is CATKPGTVGNYGYTF. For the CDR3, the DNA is TGTGCCACCAAACCCGGGACAGTTGGAAACTATGGCTACACCTTC.